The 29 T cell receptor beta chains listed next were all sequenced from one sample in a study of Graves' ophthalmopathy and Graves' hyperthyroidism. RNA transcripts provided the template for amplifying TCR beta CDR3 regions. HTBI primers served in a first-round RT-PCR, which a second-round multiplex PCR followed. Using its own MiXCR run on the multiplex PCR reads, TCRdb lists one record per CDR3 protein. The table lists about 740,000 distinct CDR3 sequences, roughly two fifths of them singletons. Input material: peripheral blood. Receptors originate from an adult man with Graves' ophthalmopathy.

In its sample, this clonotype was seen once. The chain's CDR3 is CAISDPKQGYWGDSPLHF. In DNA, the CDR3 is TGTGCCATCAGCGATCCTAAACAGGGATACTGGGGCGATTCACCCCTCCACTTT. J is TRBJ1-6 and V is TRBV10-3; tentatively, D is TRBD1 (6 bases). The CDR3 consists of 18 residues. Germline CDR1 reads ENHRY; CDR2 reads SYGVKD. Trimming took 6 bases from V and 8 from J, leaving 26 bases between them.

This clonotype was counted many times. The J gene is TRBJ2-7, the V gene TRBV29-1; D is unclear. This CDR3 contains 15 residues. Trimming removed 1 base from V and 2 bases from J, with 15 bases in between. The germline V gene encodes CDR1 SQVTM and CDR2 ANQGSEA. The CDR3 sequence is CSVEVVSRDTYEQYF. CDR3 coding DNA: TGCAGCGTTGAAGTAGTGTCCCGTGATACCTACGAGCAGTACTTC.

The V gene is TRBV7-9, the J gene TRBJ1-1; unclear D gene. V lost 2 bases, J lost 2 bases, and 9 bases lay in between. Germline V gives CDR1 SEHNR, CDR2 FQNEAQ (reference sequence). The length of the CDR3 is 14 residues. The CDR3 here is CASSLLGINTEAFF. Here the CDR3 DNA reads TGTGCCAGCAGCTTACTTGGGATTAACACTGAAGCTTTCTTT. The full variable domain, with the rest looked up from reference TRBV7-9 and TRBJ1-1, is DTGVSQNPRHKITKRGQNVTFRCDPISEHNRLYWYRQTLGQGPEFLTYFQNEAQLEKSRLLSDRFSAERPKGSFSTLEIQRTEQGDSAMYLCASSLLGINTEAFFGQGTRLTVV.

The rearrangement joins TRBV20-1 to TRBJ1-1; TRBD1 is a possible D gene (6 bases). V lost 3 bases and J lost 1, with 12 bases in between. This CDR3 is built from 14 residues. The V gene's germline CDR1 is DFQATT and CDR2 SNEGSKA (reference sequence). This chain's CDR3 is CSARLGAANTEAFF. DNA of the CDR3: TGCAGTGCTAGGTTGGGGGCAGCGAACACTGAAGCTTTCTTT.

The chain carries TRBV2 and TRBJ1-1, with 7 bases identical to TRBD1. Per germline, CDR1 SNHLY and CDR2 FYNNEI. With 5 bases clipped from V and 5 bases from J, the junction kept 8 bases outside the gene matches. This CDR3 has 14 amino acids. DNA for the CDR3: TGTGCCAGCAGTCTAAGGGGGCTTCGAACTGAAGCTTTCTTT. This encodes CASSLRGLRTEAFF.

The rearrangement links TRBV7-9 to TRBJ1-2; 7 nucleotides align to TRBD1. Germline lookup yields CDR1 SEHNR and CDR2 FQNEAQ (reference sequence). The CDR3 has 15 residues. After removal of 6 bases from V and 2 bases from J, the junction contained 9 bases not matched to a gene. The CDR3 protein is CASSLPETGNYGYTF. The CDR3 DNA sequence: TGTGCCAGCAGTTTACCTGAGACAGGGAACTATGGCTACACCTTC.

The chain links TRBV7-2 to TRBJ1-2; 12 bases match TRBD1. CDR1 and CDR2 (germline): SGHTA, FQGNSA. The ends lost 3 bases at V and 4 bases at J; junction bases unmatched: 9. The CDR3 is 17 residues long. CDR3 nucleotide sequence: TGTGCCAGCAGCTTTGGGACAGGGGGCGCGAATAGCTATGGCTACACCTTC. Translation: CASSFGTGGANSYGYTF.

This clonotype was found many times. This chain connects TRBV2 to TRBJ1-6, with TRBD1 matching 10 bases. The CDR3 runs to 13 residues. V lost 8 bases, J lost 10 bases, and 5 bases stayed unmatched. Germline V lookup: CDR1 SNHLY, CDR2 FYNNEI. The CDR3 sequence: CASFGQGGSPLHF. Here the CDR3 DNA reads TGTGCCAGCTTCGGACAGGGGGGATCACCCCTCCACTTT.

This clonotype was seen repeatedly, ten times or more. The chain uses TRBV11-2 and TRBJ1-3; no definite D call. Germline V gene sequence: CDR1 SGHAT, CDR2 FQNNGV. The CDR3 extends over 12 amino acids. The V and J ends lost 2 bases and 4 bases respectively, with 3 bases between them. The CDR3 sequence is CASSLMGNTIYF. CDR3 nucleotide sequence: TGTGCCAGCAGCTTAATGGGAAACACCATATATTTT.

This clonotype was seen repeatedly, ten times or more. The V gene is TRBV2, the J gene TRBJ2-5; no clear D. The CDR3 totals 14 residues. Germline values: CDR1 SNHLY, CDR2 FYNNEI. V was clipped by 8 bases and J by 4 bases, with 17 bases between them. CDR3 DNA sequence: TGTGCCAGCGGTAGAGACGGCGGTCGAGAGACCCAGTACTTC. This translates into CASGRDGGRETQYF.

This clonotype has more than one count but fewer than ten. The CDR3 is CATSRDGQGADTQYF. DNA of the CDR3: TGTGCCACCAGCAGAGACGGACAGGGGGCAGATACGCAGTATTTT. J is TRBJ2-3 and V is TRBV15, with 10 positions matching TRBD1. Losses at the gene ends were 0 bases for V and 4 bases for J; bases not matched to a gene: 1. This CDR3 region has 15 residues. From germline, CDR1 is LNHNV and CDR2 YYDKDF (reference sequence).

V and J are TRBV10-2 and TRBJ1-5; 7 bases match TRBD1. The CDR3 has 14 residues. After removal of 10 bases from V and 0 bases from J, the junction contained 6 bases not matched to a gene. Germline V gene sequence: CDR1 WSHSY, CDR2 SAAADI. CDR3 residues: CANRGPLSNQPQHF. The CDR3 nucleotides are TGCGCCAACAGGGGTCCCCTTAGCAATCAGCCCCAGCATTTT.

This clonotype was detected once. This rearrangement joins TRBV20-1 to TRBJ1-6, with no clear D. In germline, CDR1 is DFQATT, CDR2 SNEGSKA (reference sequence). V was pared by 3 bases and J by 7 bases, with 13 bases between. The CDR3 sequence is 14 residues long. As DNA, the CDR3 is TGCAGTGCTAGCGTCTACGGGGAGAATTCACCCCTCCACTTT. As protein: CSASVYGENSPLHF.

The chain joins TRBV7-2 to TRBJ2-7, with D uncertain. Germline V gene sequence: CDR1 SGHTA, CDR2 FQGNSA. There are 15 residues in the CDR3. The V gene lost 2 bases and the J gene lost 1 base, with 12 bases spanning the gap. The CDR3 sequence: CASSLRVSASYEQYF. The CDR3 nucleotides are TGTGCCAGCAGCTTAAGGGTGTCAGCTTCCTACGAGCAGTACTTC.

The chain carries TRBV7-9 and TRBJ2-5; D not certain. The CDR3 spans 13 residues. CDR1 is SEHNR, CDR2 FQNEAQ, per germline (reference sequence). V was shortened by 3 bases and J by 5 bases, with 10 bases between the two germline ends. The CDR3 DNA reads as TGTGCCAGCAGCTTGACCCCCCGGGAGACCCAGTACTTC. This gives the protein CASSLTPRETQYF.

DNA of the CDR3: TGTGCCAGTACAGGTAAATATAGCAATCAGCCCCAGCATTTT. Translation: CASTGKYSNQPQHF. The rearrangement joins TRBV19 to TRBJ1-5; D not resolved. Trimming removed 7 bases at V and 0 bases at J, with 10 bases between. The CDR3 spans 14 residues. In germline, CDR1 is LNHDA, CDR2 SQIVND (reference sequence).

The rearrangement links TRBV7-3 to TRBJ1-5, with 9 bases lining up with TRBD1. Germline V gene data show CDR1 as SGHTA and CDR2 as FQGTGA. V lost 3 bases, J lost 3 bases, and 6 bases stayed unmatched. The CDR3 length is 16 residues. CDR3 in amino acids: CASSFGQGLPNQPQHF. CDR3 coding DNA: TGTGCCAGCAGCTTCGGACAGGGGCTGCCCAATCAGCCCCAGCATTTT.

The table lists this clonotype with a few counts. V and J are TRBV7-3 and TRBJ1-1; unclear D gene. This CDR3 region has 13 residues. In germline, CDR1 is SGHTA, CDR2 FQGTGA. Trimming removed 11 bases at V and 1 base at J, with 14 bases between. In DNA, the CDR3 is TGTGCCTGGAGGTGGTTACCGAACACTGAAGCTTTCTTT. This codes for CAWRWLPNTEAFF.

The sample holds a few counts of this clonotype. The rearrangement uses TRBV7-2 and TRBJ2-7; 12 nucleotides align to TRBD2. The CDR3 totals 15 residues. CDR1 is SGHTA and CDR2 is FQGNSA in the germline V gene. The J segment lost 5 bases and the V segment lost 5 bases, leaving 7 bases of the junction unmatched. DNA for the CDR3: TGTGCCAGCAGCCGAACTAGCGGGGGGCGACACGAGCAGTACTTC. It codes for CASSRTSGGRHEQYF. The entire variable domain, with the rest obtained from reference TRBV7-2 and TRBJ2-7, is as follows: GAGVSQSPSNKVTEKGKDVELRCDPISGHTALYWYRQSLGQGLEFLIYFQGNSAPDKSGLPSDRFSAERTGGSVSTLTIQRTQQEDSAVYLCASSRTSGGRHEQYFGPGTRLTVT.

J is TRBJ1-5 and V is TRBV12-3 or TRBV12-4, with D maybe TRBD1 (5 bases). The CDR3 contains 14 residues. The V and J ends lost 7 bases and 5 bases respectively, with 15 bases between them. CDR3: CASTVDGADQPQHF. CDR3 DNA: TGTGCCAGCACCGTGGACGGGGCGGATCAGCCCCAGCATTTT.

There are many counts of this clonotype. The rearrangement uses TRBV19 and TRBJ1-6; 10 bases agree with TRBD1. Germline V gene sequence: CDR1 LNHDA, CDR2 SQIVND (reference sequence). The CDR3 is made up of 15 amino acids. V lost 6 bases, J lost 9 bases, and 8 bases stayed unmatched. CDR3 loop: CASRYRDRGRSPLHF. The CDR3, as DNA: TGTGCCAGTAGGTACCGGGACAGGGGTCGTTCACCCCTCCACTTT.

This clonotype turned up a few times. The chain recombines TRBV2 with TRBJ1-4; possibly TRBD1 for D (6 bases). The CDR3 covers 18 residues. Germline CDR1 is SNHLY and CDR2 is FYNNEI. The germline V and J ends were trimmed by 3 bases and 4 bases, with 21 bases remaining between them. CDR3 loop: CASSDAGGTQLDNEKLFF. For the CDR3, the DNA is TGTGCCAGCAGTGACGCGGGGGGCACACAACTAGATAATGAAAAACTGTTTTTT.

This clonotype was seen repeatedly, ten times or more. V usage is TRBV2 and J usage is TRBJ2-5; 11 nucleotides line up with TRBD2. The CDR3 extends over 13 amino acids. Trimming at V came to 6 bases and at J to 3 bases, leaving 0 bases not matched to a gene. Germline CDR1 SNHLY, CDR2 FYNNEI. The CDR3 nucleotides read TGTGCCAGCAGGACTAGCGGGGAAGAGACCCAGTACTTC. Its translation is CASRTSGEETQYF.

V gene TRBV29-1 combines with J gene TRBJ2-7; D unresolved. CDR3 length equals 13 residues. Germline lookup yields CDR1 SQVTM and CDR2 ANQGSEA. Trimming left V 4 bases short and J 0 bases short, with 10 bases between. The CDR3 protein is CSVVTLSSYEQYF. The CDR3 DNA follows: TGCAGCGTTGTGACACTTAGCTCCTACGAGCAGTACTTC.

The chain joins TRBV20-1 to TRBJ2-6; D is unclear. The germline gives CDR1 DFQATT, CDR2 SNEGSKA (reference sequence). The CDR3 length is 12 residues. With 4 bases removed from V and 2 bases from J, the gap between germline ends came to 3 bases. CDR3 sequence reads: CSAIPGANVLTF. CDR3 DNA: TGCAGTGCTATTCCTGGGGCCAACGTCCTGACTTTC.

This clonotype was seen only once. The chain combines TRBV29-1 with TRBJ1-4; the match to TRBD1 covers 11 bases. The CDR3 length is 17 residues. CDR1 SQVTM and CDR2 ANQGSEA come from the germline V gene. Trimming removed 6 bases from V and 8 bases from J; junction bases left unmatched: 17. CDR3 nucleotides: TGCAGCGTGTCCCGGGACAGGGGGGGTGTTGTCGACGAAAAACTGTTTTTT. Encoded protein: CSVSRDRGGVVDEKLFF.

CDR3 protein: CASSHRTSLGYTF. Here the CDR3 DNA reads TGTGCCAGCAGCCATCGGACCTCTCTGGGCTACACCTTC. This chain links TRBV12-3 or TRBV12-4 with TRBJ1-2; D ambiguous. The CDR3 extends over 13 amino acids. V was clipped by 6 bases and J by 8 bases, with 16 bases between them.

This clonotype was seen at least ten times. Here the CDR3 reads CASSRHLRDDEQYF. CDR3 sequence (DNA): TGTGCCAGCAGCCGACACCTTCGCGACGACGAGCAGTACTTC. The chain is built from TRBV7-9 and TRBJ2-7, with D unresolved. This CDR3 is 14 amino acids long. Per the germline V gene, CDR1 is SEHNR and CDR2 is FQNEAQ (reference sequence). The germline V and J ends were trimmed by 5 bases and 5 bases, with 16 bases remaining between them.

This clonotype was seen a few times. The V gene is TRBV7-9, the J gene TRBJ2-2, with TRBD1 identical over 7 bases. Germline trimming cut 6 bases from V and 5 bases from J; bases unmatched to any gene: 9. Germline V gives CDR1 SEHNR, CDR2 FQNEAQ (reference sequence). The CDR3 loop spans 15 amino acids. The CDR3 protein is CASSFPGGRTGELFF. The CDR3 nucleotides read TGTGCCAGCAGTTTCCCAGGGGGTAGGACCGGGGAGCTGTTTTTT.